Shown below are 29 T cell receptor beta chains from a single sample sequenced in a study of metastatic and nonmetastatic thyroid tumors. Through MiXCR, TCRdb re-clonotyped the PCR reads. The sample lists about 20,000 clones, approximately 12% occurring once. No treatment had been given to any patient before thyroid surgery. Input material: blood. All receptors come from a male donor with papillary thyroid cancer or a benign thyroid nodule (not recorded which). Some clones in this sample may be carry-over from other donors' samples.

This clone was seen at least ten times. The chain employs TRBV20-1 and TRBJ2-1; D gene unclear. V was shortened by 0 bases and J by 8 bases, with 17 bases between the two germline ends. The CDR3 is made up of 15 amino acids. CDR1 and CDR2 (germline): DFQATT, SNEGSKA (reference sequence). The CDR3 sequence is CSARDLTRSPHEQFF. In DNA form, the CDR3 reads TGCAGTGCTAGAGATCTGACCCGAAGCCCCCATGAGCAGTTCTTC.

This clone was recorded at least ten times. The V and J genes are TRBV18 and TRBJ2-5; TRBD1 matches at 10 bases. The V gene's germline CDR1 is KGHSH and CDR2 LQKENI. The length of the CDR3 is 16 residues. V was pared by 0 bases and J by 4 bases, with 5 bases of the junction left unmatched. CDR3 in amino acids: CASSPPKTGGGETQYF. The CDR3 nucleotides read TGTGCCAGCTCACCACCGAAGACAGGGGGCGGAGAGACCCAGTACTTC.

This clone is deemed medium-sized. CDR3 nucleotide sequence: TGTGCCAGCAGTTCCCCGACTAGCGGGGGGGACTACGAGCAGTACTTC. It codes for CASSSPTSGGDYEQYF. The rearrangement joins TRBV28 to TRBJ2-7; 14 positions match TRBD2. This CDR3 comprises 16 residues. V dropped 4 bases and J dropped 3; count of bases not matched to a gene: 5. Germline values: CDR1 MDHEN, CDR2 SYDVKM.

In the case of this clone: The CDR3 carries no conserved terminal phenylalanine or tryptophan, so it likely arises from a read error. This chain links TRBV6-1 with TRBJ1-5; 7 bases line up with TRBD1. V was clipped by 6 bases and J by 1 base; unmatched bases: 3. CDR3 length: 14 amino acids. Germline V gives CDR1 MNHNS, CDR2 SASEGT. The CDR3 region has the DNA TGTGCCAGCAGCCGGGACAGAAGCAATCAGCCCCAGCATCTT. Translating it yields CASSRDRSNQPQHL.

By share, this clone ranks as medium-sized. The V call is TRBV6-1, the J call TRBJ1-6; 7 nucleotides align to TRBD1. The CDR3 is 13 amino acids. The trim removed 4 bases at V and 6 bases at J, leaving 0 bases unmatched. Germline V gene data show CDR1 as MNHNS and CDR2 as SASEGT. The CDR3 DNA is TGTGCCAGCAGTGGACAGGGTAATTCACCCCTCCACTTT. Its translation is CASSGQGNSPLHF.

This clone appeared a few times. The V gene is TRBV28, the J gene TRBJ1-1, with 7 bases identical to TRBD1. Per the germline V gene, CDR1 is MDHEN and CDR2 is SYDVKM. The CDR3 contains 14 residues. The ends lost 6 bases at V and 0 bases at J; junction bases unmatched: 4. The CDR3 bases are TGTGCCAGCAGGGGGGGACAGTTGAACACTGAAGCTTTCTTT. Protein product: CASRGGQLNTEAFF.

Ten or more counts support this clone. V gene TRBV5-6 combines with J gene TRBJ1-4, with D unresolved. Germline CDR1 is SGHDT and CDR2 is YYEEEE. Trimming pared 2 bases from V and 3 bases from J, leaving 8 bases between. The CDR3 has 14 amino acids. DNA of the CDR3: TGTGCCAGCAGCTTCGGACTGGCTAATGAAAAACTGTTTTTT. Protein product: CASSFGLANEKLFF.

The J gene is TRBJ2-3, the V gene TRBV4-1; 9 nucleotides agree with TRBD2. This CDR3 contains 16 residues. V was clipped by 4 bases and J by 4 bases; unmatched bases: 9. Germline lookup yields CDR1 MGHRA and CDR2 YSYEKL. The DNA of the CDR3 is TGCGCCAGCAGCCTACCGGGACTAGCCAGGGCAGATACGCAGTATTTT. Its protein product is CASSLPGLARADTQYF.

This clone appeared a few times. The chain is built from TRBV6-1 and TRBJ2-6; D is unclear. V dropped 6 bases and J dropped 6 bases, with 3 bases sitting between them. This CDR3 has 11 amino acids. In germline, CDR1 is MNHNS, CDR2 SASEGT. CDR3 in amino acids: CASRKANVLTF. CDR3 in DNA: TGTGCCAGCAGGAAGGCCAACGTCCTGACTTTC.

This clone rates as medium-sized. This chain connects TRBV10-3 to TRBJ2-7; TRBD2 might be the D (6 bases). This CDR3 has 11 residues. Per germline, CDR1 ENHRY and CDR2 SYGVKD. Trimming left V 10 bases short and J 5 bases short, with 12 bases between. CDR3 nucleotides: TGTGCCACCGCACTAGCAAACGAGCAGTACTTC. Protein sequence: CATALANEQYF.

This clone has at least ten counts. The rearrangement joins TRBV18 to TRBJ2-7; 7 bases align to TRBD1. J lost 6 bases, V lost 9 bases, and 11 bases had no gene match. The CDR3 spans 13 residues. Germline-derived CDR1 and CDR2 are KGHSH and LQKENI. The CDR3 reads CASFETGVGEQYF. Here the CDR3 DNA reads TGTGCCAGTTTCGAAACAGGGGTCGGCGAGCAGTACTTC.

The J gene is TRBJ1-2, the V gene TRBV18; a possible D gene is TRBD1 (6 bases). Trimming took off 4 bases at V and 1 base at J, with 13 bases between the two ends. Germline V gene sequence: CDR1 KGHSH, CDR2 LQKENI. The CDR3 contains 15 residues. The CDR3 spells CASSQWGHNNYGYTF. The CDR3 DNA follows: TGTGCCAGCTCACAGTGGGGACACAATAACTATGGCTACACCTTC.

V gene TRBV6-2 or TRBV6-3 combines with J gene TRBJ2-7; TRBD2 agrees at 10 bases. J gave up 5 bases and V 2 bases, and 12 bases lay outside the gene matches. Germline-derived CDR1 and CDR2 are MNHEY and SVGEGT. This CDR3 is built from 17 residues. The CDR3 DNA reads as TGTGCCAGCAGTTACCTTAGTACTAGCGGGATTCGGGACGAGCAGTACTTC. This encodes CASSYLSTSGIRDEQYF.

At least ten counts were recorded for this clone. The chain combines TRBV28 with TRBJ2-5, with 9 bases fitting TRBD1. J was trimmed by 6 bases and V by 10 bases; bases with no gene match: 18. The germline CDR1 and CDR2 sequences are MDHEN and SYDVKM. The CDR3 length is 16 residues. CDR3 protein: CATAAPETGGRKTQYF. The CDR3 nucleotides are TGTGCCACCGCAGCCCCGGAGACAGGGGGTAGGAAGACCCAGTACTTC.

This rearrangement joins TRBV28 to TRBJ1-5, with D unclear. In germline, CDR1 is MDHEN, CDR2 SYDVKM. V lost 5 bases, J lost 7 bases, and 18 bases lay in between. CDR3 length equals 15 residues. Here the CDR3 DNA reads TGTGCCAGCAGTCCCAAAGGTTGGGAAGGACAGCCCCAGCATTTT. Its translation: CASSPKGWEGQPQHF.

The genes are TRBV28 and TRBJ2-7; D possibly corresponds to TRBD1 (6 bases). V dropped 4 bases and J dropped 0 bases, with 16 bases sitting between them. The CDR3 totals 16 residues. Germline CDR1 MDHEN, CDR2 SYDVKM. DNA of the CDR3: TGTGCCAGCAGTTACCGCCCCCAGGACAGCTCCTACGAGCAGTACTTC. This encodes CASSYRPQDSSYEQYF.

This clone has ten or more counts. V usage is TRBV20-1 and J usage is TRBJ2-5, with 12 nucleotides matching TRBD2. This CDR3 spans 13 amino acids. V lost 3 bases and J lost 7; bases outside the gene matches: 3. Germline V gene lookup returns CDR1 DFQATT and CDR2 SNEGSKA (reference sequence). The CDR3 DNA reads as TGCAGTGCTAGTGCGACTAGCGGGGGGACCCAGTACTTC. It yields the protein CSASATSGGTQYF.

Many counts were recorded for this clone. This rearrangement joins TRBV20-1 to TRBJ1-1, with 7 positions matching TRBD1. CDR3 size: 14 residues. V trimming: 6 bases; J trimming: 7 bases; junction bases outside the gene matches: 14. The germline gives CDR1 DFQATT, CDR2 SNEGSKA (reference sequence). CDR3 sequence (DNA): TGCAGTGCACACTTACGCAAACAGGGGATTGAAGCTTTCTTT. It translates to CSAHLRKQGIEAFF.

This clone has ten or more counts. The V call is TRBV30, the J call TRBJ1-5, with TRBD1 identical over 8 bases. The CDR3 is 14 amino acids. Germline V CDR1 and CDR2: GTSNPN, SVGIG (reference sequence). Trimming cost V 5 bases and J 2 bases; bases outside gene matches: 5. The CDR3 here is CAWGKQGGNQPQHF. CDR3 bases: TGTGCCTGGGGAAAACAGGGGGGCAATCAGCCCCAGCATTTT.

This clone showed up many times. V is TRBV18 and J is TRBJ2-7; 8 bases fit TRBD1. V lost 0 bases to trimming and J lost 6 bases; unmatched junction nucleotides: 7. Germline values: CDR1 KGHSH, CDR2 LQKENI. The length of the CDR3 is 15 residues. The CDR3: CASSPPPGQEGEQYF. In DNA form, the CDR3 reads TGTGCCAGCTCACCACCACCGGGACAGGAAGGCGAGCAGTACTTC.

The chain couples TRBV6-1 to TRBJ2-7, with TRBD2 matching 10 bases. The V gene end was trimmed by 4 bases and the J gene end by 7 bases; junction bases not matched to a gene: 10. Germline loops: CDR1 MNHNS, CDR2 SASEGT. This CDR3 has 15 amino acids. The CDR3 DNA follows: TGTGCCAGCAGTGCCCCCGGGACTAGCGCAGGAGAGCAGTACTTC. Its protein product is CASSAPGTSAGEQYF.

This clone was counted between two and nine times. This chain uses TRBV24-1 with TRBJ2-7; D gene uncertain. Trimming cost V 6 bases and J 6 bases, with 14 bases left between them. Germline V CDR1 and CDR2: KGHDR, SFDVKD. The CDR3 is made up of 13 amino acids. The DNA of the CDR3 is TGTGCCACCAGTTATGGCGGAGTCAGCGAGCAGTACTTC. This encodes CATSYGGVSEQYF.

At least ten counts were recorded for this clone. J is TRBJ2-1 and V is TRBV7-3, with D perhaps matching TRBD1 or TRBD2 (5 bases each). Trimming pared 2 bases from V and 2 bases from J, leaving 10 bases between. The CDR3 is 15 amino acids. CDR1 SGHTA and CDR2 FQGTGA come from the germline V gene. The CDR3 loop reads CASSLHGATYNEQFF. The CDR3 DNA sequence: TGTGCCAGCAGCTTACACGGGGCCACCTACAATGAGCAGTTCTTC.

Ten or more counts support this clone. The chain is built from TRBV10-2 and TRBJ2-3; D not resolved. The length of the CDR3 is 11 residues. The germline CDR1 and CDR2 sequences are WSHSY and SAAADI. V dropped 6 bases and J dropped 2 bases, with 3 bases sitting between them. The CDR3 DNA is TGCGCCAGCAGACACACAGATACGCAGTATTTT. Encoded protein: CASRHTDTQYF.

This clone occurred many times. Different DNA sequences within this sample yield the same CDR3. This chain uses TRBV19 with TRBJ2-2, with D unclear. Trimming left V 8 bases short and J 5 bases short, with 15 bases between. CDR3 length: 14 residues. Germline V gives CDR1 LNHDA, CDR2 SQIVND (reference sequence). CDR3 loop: CASSPVLNTGELFF. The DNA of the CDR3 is TGTGCCAGTTCCCCCGTCCTAAATACCGGGGAGCTGTTTTTT. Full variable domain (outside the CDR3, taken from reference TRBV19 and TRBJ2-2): DGGITQSPKYLFRKEGQNVTLSCEQNLNHDAMYWYRQDPGQGLRLIYYSQIVNDFQKGDIAEGYSVSREKKESFPLTVTSAQKNPTAFYLCASSPVLNTGELFFGEGSRLTVL.

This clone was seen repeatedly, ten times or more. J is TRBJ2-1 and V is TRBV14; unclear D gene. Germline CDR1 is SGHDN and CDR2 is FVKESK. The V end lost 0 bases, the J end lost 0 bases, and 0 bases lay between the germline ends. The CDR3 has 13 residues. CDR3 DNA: TGTGCCAGCAGCCAAGACTCCTACAATGAGCAGTTCTTC. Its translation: CASSQDSYNEQFF.

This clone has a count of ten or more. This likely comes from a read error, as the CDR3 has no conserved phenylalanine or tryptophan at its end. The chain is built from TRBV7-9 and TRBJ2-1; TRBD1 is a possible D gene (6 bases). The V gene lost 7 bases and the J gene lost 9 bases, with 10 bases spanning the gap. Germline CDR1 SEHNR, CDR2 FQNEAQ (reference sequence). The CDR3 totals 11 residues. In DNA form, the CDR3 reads TGTGCCAGCACCCGAGGGGGTGAGCAGTTCCTC. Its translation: CASTRGGEQFL.

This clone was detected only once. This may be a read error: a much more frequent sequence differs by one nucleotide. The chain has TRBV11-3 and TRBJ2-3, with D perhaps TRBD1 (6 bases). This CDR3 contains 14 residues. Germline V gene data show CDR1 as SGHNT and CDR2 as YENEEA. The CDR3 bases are TGTGCCAGCAACTTAACAGGGATGGGGGATACGCAGTATTTT. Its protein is CASNLTGMGDTQYF.

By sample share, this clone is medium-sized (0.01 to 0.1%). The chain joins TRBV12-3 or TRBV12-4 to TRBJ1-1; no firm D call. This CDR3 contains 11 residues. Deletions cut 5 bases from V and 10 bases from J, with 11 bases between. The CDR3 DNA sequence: TGTGCCAGCAGTCGCGGTAGTGGAGCTTTCTTT. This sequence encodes CASSRGSGAFF.